This T cell receptor (beta chain) is from a study of cytomegalovirus exposure and HLA in healthy donors. Background on the study: A prior study identified 90 million to 120 million unique TCR beta sequences from 190 million or so T cells.

Study results and caveats: Analyses of presence and absence presupposed an approximately uniform sequencing depth across donors.

The table lists this clone with a count of one. As yet, its antigen is unknown. Germline lookup yields CDR1 SGHTS and CDR2 YDEGEE. V was pared by 0 bases and J by 2 bases, with 12 bases between. This CDR3 region has 15 residues. The PCR made use of 60 Vbeta and 13 Jbeta primers. The table came from immunoSEQ multiplex PCR; TCRdb's copy has only in-frame clones and leaves some out. The sample lists 100,000 to 150,000 clones, about 81% occurring once. This chain links TRBV5-8 with TRBJ2-7; possible D gene TRBD2, 5 bases. This receptor was identified in a woman aged 25 to 39 in good health and CMV-seronegative. Source material: PBMCs. The CDR3 reads CASSLGSPGTYEQYF. The CDR3 DNA reads TGTGCCAGCAGCTTGGGGTCACCGGGGACCTACGAGCAGTACTTC.